This is a list of T cell receptor beta chains from one sample in a study of breast tumors, draining lymph nodes, adjacent tissues. One entry per CDR3 protein results from TCRdb running MiXCR on the multiplex PCR reads. The table lists approximately 90,000 distinct CDR3 sequences, about 27% of them singletons. Sequencing input: axillary lymph node tissue. The origin of the receptors is a female donor with breast cancer. Some clones in this sample may be carry-over from other donors' samples. CDR3s include the opening cysteine and the closing phenylalanine or tryptophan. The D gene is left open where the match is weak. Some rows mark clone size as missing; the rest say once, few, many or name a class of expanded clone.

J: TRBJ2-2
V: TRBV7-8
D: NA
size: many
CDR3: CASSLDSFYDTGELFF
DNA: TGTGCCAGCAGCTTAGACAGTTTTTACGACACCGGGGAGCTGTTTTTT

J: TRBJ2-1
V: TRBV27
D: TRBD2
size: many
CDR3: CASSPLLAGVSNEQFF
DNA: TGTGCCAGCAGTCCCCTCCTAGCGGGAGTGTCCAATGAGCAGTTCTTC

J: TRBJ2-5
V: TRBV12-3/TRBV12-4
D: TRBD1
size: NA
CDR3: CASSTGGGETQYF
DNA: TGTGCCAGCAGTACAGGGGGCGGGGAGACCCAGTACTTC

J: TRBJ1-5
V: TRBV6-2/TRBV6-3
D: NA
size: many
CDR3: CASGGGYNQPQHF
DNA: TGTGCCAGCGGTGGCGGATACAATCAGCCCCAGCATTTT

J: TRBJ1-2
V: TRBV6-1
D: TRBD1
size: once
CDR3: CASGQGLENYGYTF
DNA: TGTGCCAGCGGACAGGGTCTCGAGAACTATGGCTACACCTTC

J: TRBJ2-2
V: TRBV6-5
D: TRBD1
size: many
CDR3: CASRPGTVNTGELFF
DNA: TGTGCCAGCAGACCCGGGACAGTGAACACCGGGGAGCTGTTTTTT

J: TRBJ1-1
V: TRBV11-3
D: NA
size: many
CDR3: CASSFTGRTEAFF
DNA: TGTGCCAGCAGCTTCACAGGGAGGACTGAAGCTTTCTTT

J: TRBJ1-2
V: TRBV6-5
D: TRBD1
size: many
CDR3: CASRRSGTGGYGYTF
DNA: TGTGCCAGCAGGAGGTCGGGAACAGGGGGGTATGGCTACACCTTC

J: TRBJ1-4
V: TRBV5-1
D: TRBD1
size: many
CDR3: CASSQGQGHSSNEKLFF
DNA: TGCGCCAGCAGCCAGGGACAGGGTCACTCGTCAAATGAAAAACTGTTTTTT

J: TRBJ2-3
V: TRBV6-2/TRBV6-3
D: TRBD2
size: many
CDR3: CASSVAGAISGTDTQYF
DNA: TGTGCCAGCAGTGTTGCGGGAGCGATTTCGGGCACAGATACGCAGTATTTT

J: TRBJ1-2
V: TRBV3-1
D: NA
size: NA
CDR3: CAGSQVGDYSYTF
DNA: TGTGCCGGCAGCCAAGTGGGGGACTATAGCTACACCTTC

J: TRBJ2-3
V: TRBV4-1
D: NA
size: many
CDR3: CASGSGPFTDTQYF
DNA: TGCGCCAGCGGTAGCGGCCCCTTCACAGATACGCAGTATTTT

J: TRBJ2-7
V: TRBV19
D: NA
size: many
CDR3: CASIRGKYQAPPYEQYF
DNA: TGTGCCAGTATACGGGGGAAATATCAGGCGCCGCCCTACGAGCAGTACTTC

J: TRBJ2-7
V: TRBV28
D: TRBD1
size: few
CDR3: CASSPQSGQGAYEQYF
DNA: TGTGCCAGCAGTCCGCAATCGGGACAGGGGGCTTACGAGCAGTACTTC

J: TRBJ2-3
V: TRBV24-1
D: TRBD2
size: many
CDR3: CATSDRLAGSTDTQYF
DNA: TGTGCCACCAGTGATAGGTTAGCGGGAAGCACAGATACGCAGTATTTT

J: TRBJ1-2
V: TRBV4-3
D: NA
size: NA
CDR3: CASRVGGVHGYTF
DNA: TGCGCCAGCAGAGTAGGAGGGGTGCATGGCTACACCTTC

J: TRBJ1-1
V: TRBV2
D: TRBD1
size: many
CDR3: CASTPQGWNTEAFF
DNA: TGTGCCAGCACTCCACAGGGGTGGAACACTGAAGCTTTCTTT

J: TRBJ1-2
V: TRBV20-1
D: TRBD1
size: NA
CDR3: CSATTGEYGYTF
DNA: TGCAGTGCCACGACAGGGGAGTATGGCTACACCTTC

J: TRBJ2-5
V: TRBV19
D: TRBD1
size: many
CDR3: CASSNRTGGQETQYF
DNA: TGTGCCAGTAGTAACCGGACAGGGGGGCAAGAGACCCAGTACTTC

J: TRBJ2-5
V: TRBV19
D: NA
size: many
CDR3: CASSPRGNRVTETQYF
DNA: TGTGCCAGTAGTCCAAGGGGGAACAGGGTAACAGAGACCCAGTACTTC

J: TRBJ2-3
V: TRBV20-1
D: NA
size: NA
CDR3: CSAPQRLTSTDTQYF
DNA: TGCAGTGCTCCCCAACGACTGACTAGCACAGATACGCAGTATTTT

J: TRBJ1-3
V: TRBV9
D: TRBD1
size: NA
CDR3: CASSTSGTGGNPTYF
DNA: TGTGCCAGCAGCACCTCCGGGACAGGGGGAAACCCCACATATTTT

J: TRBJ2-3
V: TRBV5-6
D: NA
size: medium-sized
CDR3: CASSVGASSTDTQYF
DNA: TGTGCCAGCAGCGTGGGTGCGTCGAGCACAGATACGCAGTATTTT

J: TRBJ2-3
V: TRBV12-3/TRBV12-4
D: TRBD2
size: many
CDR3: CASSFKHGTIGTDTQYF
DNA: TGTGCCAGCAGTTTTAAACACGGGACTATCGGCACAGATACGCAGTATTTT

J: TRBJ2-7
V: TRBV7-6
D: NA
size: NA
CDR3: CASSSLAEGPYGQYF
DNA: TGTGCCAGCAGCTCATTAGCGGAAGGGCCCTACGGGCAGTACTTC

J: TRBJ1-2
V: TRBV6-5
D: TRBD1
size: many
CDR3: CASSYSGQGLSGYTF
DNA: TGTGCCAGCAGTTACTCGGGACAGGGGCTCAGTGGCTACACCTTC

J: TRBJ2-7
V: TRBV10-3
D: TRBD1
size: NA
CDR3: CAVKTHRDRGFSYEQYF
DNA: TGTGCCGTCAAAACTCACCGGGACAGGGGTTTTTCATACGAGCAGTACTTC

J: TRBJ2-1
V: TRBV11-3
D: TRBD2
size: NA
CDR3: CASSLEMGGEDEQFF
DNA: TGTGCCAGCAGCTTAGAAATGGGGGGGGAAGATGAGCAGTTCTTC

J: TRBJ2-5
V: TRBV5-1
D: NA
size: NA
CDR3: CASILGTGPETQYF
DNA: TGCGCCAGCATCTTGGGTACAGGGCCGGAGACCCAGTACTTC

J: TRBJ2-6
V: TRBV6-6
D: NA
size: many
CDR3: CASSYSTASGANVLTF
DNA: TGTGCCAGCAGTTACTCTACAGCCTCTGGGGCCAACGTCCTGACTTTC

J: TRBJ2-3
V: TRBV20-1
D: TRBD2
size: many
CDR3: CSAGSGTDTQYF
DNA: TGCAGTGCTGGTAGCGGGACAGATACGCAGTATTTT

J: TRBJ2-1
V: TRBV11-2
D: NA
size: NA
CDR3: CASSIVVGRVSHEQFF
DNA: TGTGCCAGCAGCATTGTAGTGGGAAGGGTTTCGCATGAGCAGTTCTTC

J: TRBJ1-3
V: TRBV27
D: NA
size: NA
CDR3: CASRPASHSGDTIYF
DNA: TGTGCCAGCAGGCCCGCTAGCCACTCTGGAGACACCATATATTTT

J: TRBJ1-5
V: TRBV10-3
D: NA
size: NA
CDR3: CAIILTAGNLRAVLRAGHQHF
DNA: NA

J: TRBJ1-2
V: TRBV29-1
D: TRBD1
size: NA
CDR3: CSVAGGDGYTF
DNA: TGCAGCGTTGCAGGGGGCGATGGCTACACCTTC

J: TRBJ2-7
V: TRBV20-1
D: TRBD2
size: many
CDR3: CSATLSGRTYEQYF
DNA: TGCAGTGCTACCCTAAGCGGGAGAACCTACGAGCAGTACTTC

J: TRBJ2-3
V: TRBV5-1
D: TRBD1
size: once
CDR3: CASSPGQGTDAQYF
DNA: TGTGCCAGCAGCCCGGGACAGGGAACAGACGCGCAGTATTTT

J: TRBJ2-1
V: TRBV19
D: NA
size: NA
CDR3: CASNPASAHNEQFF
DNA: TGTGCCAGTAACCCGGCCAGTGCCCACAATGAGCAGTTCTTC

J: TRBJ1-5
V: TRBV20-1
D: NA
size: many
CDR3: CSARDPTTGGNQPQHF
DNA: TGCAGTGCTAGAGATCCGACGACAGGAGGCAATCAGCCCCAGCATTTT

J: TRBJ2-3
V: TRBV7-2
D: NA
size: many
CDR3: CASSLAAITDTQYF
DNA: TGTGCCAGCAGCTTAGCGGCCATCACAGATACGCAGTATTTT

J: TRBJ2-7
V: TRBV20-1
D: NA
size: many
CDR3: CSASEGYYEQYF
DNA: TGCAGTGCTAGTGAGGGGTACTACGAGCAGTACTTC

J: TRBJ2-5
V: TRBV20-1
D: TRBD2
size: NA
CDR3: CSAGPLRGEAQYF
DNA: TGCAGTGCGGGGCCCCTTCGGGGGGAGGCCCAGTACTTC

J: TRBJ1-2
V: TRBV25-1
D: TRBD1
size: many
CDR3: CASSAGQGVYGYTF
DNA: TGTGCCAGCAGTGCGGGACAGGGGGTCTATGGCTACACCTTC

J: TRBJ2-7
V: TRBV7-2
D: NA
size: many
CDR3: CASSLTTYEQYF
DNA: TGTGCCAGCAGCCTGACAACCTACGAGCAGTACTTC

J: TRBJ2-5
V: TRBV4-2
D: NA
size: many
CDR3: CASSQVPGPQETQYF
DNA: TGTGCCAGCAGCCAAGTTCCGGGCCCCCAAGAGACCCAGTACTTC

J: TRBJ2-1
V: TRBV11-2
D: NA
size: many
CDR3: CASSSSWNEQFF
DNA: TGTGCCAGCAGTTCTAGCTGGAATGAGCAGTTCTTC

J: TRBJ2-6
V: TRBV18
D: NA
size: many
CDR3: CASSPPGLAGANVLTF
DNA: TGTGCCAGCTCACCTCCCGGCCTTGCTGGGGCCAACGTCCTGACTTTC

J: TRBJ2-1
V: TRBV5-1
D: TRBD1
size: many
CDR3: CASSGTGRSYNEQFF
DNA: TGCGCCAGCAGCGGGACAGGGCGCTCCTACAATGAGCAGTTCTTC

J: TRBJ1-2
V: TRBV28
D: TRBD1
size: many
CDR3: CGIGGRGLDGYTF
DNA: TGTGGGATCGGGGGCAGGGGGCTTGATGGCTACACCTTC

J: TRBJ2-7
V: TRBV7-6
D: NA
size: many
CDR3: CASSLLGEAEQYF
DNA: TGTGCCAGCAGCTTATTAGGGGAGGCCGAACAGTACTTC

J: TRBJ1-1
V: TRBV2
D: TRBD1
size: many
CDR3: CASQMDRGDTEAFF
DNA: TGTGCCAGCCAGATGGACAGGGGGGACACTGAAGCTTTCTTT

J: TRBJ2-2
V: TRBV7-3
D: NA
size: many
CDR3: CASSSGLIANTGELFF
DNA: TGTGCCAGCAGCTCCGGACTAATCGCGAACACCGGGGAGCTGTTTTTT

J: TRBJ2-5
V: TRBV2
D: TRBD2
size: NA
CDR3: CASLGLAGDVATQYF
DNA: TGTGCCAGCCTAGGACTAGCGGGAGATGTGGCGACCCAGTACTTC

J: TRBJ2-1
V: TRBV25-1
D: TRBD2
size: many
CDR3: CASSDLAGDHNEQFF
DNA: TGTGCCAGCAGTGACCTAGCGGGAGACCACAATGAGCAGTTCTTC

J: TRBJ1-1
V: TRBV2
D: NA
size: NA
CDR3: CAGGPDTEAFF
DNA: TGTGCCGGCGGACCGGACACTGAAGCTTTCTTT

J: TRBJ2-5
V: TRBV2
D: NA
size: many
CDR3: CASSSGHRTQETQYF
DNA: TGTGCCAGCAGTTCGGGCCACCGCACTCAAGAGACCCAGTACTTC

J: TRBJ2-7
V: TRBV4-2
D: TRBD2
size: NA
CDR3: CASSQAGGRAYEQYF
DNA: TGTGCCAGCAGCCAAGCAGGAGGGAGGGCCTACGAGCAGTACTTC

J: TRBJ2-7
V: TRBV7-2
D: TRBD1
size: many
CDR3: CASSLVLGQGRGSYEQYF
DNA: TGTGCCAGCAGCTTAGTATTGGGACAGGGCAGGGGTTCCTACGAGCAGTACTTC

J: TRBJ2-5
V: TRBV6-1
D: TRBD2
size: many
CDR3: CASSWLVGLAGMETQYF
DNA: TGTGCCAGCAGTTGGCTAGTGGGTCTAGCGGGAATGGAGACCCAGTACTTC

J: TRBJ1-1
V: TRBV20-1
D: NA
size: NA
CDR3: CSAPGSRGTNTEAFF
DNA: TGCAGTGCCCCCGGGTCCAGGGGTACCAACACTGAAGCTTTCTTT